This TCR beta chain was observed in a study of blood T cell repertoires in COVID-19. About the research overall: Spain, Italy and the United States supplied samples that represented acute and convalescent COVID-19. PBMCs, B-cell-depleted T cells, or T cells were the source of the cDNA or gDNA that made up the material.

Assay: immunoSEQ multiplex PCR; the TCRdb copy retains only in-frame clones and omits some. This sample has 90,000 to 130,000 clones; approximately 88% occur once, and the top ten carry 0.83%. The V segment lost 5 bases and the J segment 6 bases; nucleotides outside the gene matches: 14. The CDR3 has 17 residues. Germline CDR1 is MNHNY and CDR2 is SVGAGI (reference sequence). This TCR was recovered from a woman in her seventies with acute or convalescent COVID-19. V and J are TRBV6-6 and TRBJ2-1; TRBD1 agrees at 9 bases. Sequencing was done on a sample of peripheral blood. The CDR3 loop reads CASSPIHADRGINEQFF. CDR3 coding DNA: TGTGCCAGCAGTCCGATACACGCGGACAGGGGTATCAATGAGCAGTTCTTC.